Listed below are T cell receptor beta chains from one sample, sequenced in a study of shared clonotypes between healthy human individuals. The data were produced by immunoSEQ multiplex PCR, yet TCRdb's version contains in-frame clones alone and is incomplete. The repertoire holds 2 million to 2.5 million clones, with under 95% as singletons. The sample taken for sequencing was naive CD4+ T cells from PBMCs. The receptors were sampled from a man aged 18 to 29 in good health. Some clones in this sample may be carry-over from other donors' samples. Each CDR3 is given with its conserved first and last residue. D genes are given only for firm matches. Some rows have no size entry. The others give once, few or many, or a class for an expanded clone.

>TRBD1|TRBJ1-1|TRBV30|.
CAWSRGTEAFF
TGTGCCTGGAGCAGGGGGACTGAAGCTTTCTTT
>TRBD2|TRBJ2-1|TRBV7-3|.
CASSLFFRASGSSYNEQFF
TGTGCCAGCAGCTTATTTTTTCGGGCTAGCGGGAGCTCCTACAATGAGCAGTTCTTC
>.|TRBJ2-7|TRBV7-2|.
CASSLDSLSYEQYF
TGTGCCAGCAGCTTAGATTCCCTATCCTACGAGCAGTACTTC
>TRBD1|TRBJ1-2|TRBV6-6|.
CASSPGQGPFYGYTF
TGTGCCAGCAGTCCCGGACAGGGGCCTTTCTATGGCTACACCTTC
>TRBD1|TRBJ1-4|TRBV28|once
CASSLQGARNEKLFF
TGTGCCAGCAGTTTACAGGGGGCCAGGAATGAAAAACTGTTTTTT
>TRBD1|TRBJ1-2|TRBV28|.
CASSYNLLTGGRDGYTF
TGTGCCAGCAGTTATAATCTTCTGACAGGGGGGAGGGATGGCTACACCTTC
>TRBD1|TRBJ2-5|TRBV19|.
CASSPDRVETQYF
TGTGCCAGTAGTCCTGACAGGGTAGAGACCCAGTACTTC
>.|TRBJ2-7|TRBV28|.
CASSLQIPSYEQYF
TGTGCCAGCAGTCTACAGATCCCCTCCTACGAGCAGTACTTC
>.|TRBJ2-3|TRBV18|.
CASSPNIRGTDTQYF
TGTGCCAGCTCACCAAATATTAGGGGGACAGATACGCAGTATTTT
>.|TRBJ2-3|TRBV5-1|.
CASSASGIWADTQYF
TGCGCCAGCAGCGCCTCGGGAATTTGGGCAGATACGCAGTATTTT
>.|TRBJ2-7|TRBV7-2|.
CASSLMGGAPLTYEQYF
TGTGCCAGCAGCTTAATGGGGGGAGCCCCCCTCACATACGAGCAGTACTTC
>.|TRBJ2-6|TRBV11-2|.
CASSLDGRRDVLTF
TGTGCCAGCAGCTTAGATGGCAGGCGGGACGTCCTGACTTTC
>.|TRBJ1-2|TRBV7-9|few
CASSPGKGSYGYTF
TGTGCCAGCAGTCCCGGGAAAGGGAGCTATGGCTACACCTTC
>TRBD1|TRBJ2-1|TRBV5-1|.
CASSRGVTGGIDNEQFF
TGCGCCAGCAGCAGGGGCGTAACAGGGGGCATAGACAATGAGCAGTTCTTC
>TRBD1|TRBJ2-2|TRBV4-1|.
CASSPRQGEWGGELFF
TGCGCCAGCAGCCCAAGACAGGGGGAGTGGGGCGGGGAGCTGTTTTTT
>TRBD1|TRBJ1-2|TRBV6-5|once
CASSSHGTGYGYTF
TGTGCCAGCAGTTCACACGGGACAGGCTATGGCTACACCTTC
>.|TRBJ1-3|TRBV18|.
CASSPIEGGGGNTIYF
TGTGCCAGCTCACCGATCGAAGGGGGTGGAGGAAACACCATATATTTT
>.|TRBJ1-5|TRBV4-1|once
CASSQGSGDQPQHF
TGCGCCAGCAGCCAGGGTTCGGGAGATCAGCCCCAGCATTTT
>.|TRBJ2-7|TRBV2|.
CASKKRGSTTYEQYF
TGTGCCAGCAAGAAAAGGGGGTCTACAACCTACGAGCAGTACTTC
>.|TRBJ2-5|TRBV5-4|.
CASSFAGFWSQETQYF
TGTGCCAGCAGCTTCGCGGGTTTCTGGAGTCAAGAGACCCAGTACTTC
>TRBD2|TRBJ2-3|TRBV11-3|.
CASSLGTSGLTDTQYF
TGTGCCAGCAGCCTCGGGACTAGCGGTCTCACAGATACGCAGTATTTT
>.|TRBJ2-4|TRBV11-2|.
CASSLGAKNIQYF
TGTGCCAGCAGCTTAGGAGCCAAAAACATTCAGTACTTC